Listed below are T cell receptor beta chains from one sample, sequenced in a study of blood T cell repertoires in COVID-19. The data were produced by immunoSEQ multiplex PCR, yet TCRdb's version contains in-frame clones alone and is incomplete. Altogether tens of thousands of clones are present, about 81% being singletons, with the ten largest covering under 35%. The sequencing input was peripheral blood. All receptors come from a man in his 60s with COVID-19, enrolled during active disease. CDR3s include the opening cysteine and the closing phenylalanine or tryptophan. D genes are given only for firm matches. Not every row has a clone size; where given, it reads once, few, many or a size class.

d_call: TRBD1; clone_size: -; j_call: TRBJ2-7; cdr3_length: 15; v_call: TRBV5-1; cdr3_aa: CASSMVGQGPYEQYF; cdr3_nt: TGCGCCAGCAGCATGGTGGGACAGGGGCCCTACGAGCAGTACTTC
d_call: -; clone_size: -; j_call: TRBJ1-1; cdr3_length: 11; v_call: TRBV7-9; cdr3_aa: CASSSGQEAFF; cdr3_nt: TGTGCCAGCAGCTCGGGACAAGAAGCTTTCTTT
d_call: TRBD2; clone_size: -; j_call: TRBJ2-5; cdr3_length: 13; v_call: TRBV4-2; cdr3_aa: CASRGEGRETQYF; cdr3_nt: TGTGCCAGCAGAGGGGAGGGACGGGAGACCCAGTACTTC
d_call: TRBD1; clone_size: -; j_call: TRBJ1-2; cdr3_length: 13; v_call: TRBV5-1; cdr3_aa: CASKGTGDYGYTF; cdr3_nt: TGCGCCAGCAAAGGGACAGGGGACTATGGCTACACCTTC
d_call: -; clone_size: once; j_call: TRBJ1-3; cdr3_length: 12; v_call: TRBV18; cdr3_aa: CASSPPRGTIYF; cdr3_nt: TGTGCCAGCTCACCCCCCCGGGGCACCATATATTTT
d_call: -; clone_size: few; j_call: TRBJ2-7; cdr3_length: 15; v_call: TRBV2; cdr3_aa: CASSDRGRVRSEQYF; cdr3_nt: TGTGCCAGCAGTGATAGGGGCAGGGTTCGCTCCGAGCAGTACTTC
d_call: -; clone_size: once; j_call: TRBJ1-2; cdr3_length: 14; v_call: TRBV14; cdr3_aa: CASSPTVFPYGYTF; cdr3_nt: TGTGCCAGCAGCCCGACAGTCTTCCCCTATGGCTACACCTTC
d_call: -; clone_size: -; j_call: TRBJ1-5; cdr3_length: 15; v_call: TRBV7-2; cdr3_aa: CASSLRVRGNQPQHF; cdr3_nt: TGTGCCAGCAGCTTAAGGGTTAGGGGAAATCAGCCCCAGCATTTT
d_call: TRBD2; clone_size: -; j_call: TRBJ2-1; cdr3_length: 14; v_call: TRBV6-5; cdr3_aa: CASSGLAGFNEQFF; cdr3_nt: TGTGCCAGCAGCGGACTAGCGGGGTTTAATGAGCAGTTCTTC
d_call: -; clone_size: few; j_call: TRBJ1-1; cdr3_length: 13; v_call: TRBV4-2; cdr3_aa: CASSQDPGNKAFF; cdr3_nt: TGTGCCAGCAGCCAAGATCCAGGGAACAAAGCTTTCTTT
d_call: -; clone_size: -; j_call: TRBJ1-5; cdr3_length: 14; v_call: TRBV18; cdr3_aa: CASSFTDSNQPQHF; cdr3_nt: TGTGCCAGCTCATTTACAGATAGCAATCAGCCCCAGCATTTT
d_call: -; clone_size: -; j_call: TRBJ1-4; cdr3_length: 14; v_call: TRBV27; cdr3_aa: CASSSFGGNEKLFF; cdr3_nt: TGTGCCAGCAGTTCATTCGGGGGTAATGAAAAACTGTTTTTT
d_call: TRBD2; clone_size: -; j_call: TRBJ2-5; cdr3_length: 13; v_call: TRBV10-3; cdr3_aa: CAIAQAGGETQYF; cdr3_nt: TGTGCCATCGCCCAAGCGGGAGGTGAGACCCAGTACTTC
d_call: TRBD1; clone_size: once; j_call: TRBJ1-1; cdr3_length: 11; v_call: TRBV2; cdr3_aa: CASRGTAGAFF; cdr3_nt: TGTGCCAGCAGGGGGACAGCCGGCGCTTTCTTT
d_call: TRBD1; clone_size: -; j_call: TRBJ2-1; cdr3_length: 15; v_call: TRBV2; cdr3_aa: CASSETGGSYNEQFF; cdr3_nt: TGTGCCAGCAGTGAAACAGGGGGCTCCTACAATGAGCAGTTCTTC
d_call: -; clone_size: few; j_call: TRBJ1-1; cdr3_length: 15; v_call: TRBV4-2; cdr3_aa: CASSQAPGGNTEAFF; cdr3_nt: TGTGCCAGCAGCCAAGCCCCCGGGGGGAACACTGAAGCTTTCTTT
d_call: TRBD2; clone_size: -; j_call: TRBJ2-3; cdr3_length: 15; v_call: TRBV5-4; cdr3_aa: CASSRGGPGEDTQYF; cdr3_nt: TGTGCCAGCAGCCGCGGGGGGCCCGGAGAAGATACGCAGTATTTT
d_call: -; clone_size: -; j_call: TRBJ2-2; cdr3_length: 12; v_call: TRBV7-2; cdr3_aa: CASSWRTGELFF; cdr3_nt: TGTGCCAGCAGCTGGAGAACCGGGGAGCTGTTTTTT
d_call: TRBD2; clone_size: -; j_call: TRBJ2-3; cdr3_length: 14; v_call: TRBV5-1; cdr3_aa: CASRSGSLIDTQYF; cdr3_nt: TGCGCCAGCCGTAGCGGGAGCCTAATAGATACGCAGTATTTT
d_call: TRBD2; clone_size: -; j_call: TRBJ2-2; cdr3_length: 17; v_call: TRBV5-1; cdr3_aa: CASSSQGRDQGTGELFF; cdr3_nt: TGCGCCAGCAGCTCCCAAGGGAGGGACCAGGGCACCGGGGAGCTGTTTTTT
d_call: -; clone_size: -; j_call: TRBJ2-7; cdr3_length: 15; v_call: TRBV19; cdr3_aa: CASSIDLTGYYEQYF; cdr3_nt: TGTGCCAGTAGTATAGATCTTACAGGGTACTACGAGCAGTACTTC
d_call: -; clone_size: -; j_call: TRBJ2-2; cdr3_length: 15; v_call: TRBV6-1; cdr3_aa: CASSEMRGGSGELFF; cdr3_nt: TGTGCCAGCAGTGAAATGAGGGGGGGCTCCGGGGAGCTGTTTTTT
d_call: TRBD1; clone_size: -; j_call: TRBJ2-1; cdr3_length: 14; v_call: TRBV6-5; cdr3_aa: CASSYTPGGIEQFF; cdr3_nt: TGTGCCAGCAGTTACACTCCAGGGGGCATTGAGCAGTTCTTC
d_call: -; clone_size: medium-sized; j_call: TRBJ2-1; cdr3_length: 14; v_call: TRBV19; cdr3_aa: CASSWAGADNEQFF; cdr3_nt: TGTGCCAGTAGTTGGGCGGGGGCCGACAATGAGCAGTTCTTC
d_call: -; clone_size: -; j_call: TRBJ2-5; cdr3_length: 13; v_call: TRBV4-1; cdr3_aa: CASSQPGVETQYF; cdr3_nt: TGCGCCAGCAGCCAACCAGGGGTAGAGACCCAGTACTTC
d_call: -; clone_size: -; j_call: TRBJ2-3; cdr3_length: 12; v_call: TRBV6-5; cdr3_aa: CASTGSTDTQYF; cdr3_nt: TGTGCCAGCACGGGTAGCACAGATACGCAGTATTTT
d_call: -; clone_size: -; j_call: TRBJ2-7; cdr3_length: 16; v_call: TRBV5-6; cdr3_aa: CASSLAGGDPHYEQYF; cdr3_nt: TGTGCCAGCAGCTTGGCTGGCGGGGACCCTCACTACGAGCAGTACTTC
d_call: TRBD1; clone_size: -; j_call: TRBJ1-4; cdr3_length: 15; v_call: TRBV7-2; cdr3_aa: CASSLRGQGAEKLFF; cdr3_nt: TGTGCCAGCAGCTTAAGAGGACAGGGTGCTGAAAAACTGTTTTTT
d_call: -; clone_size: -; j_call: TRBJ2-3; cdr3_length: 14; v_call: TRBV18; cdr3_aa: CASSDITSTDTQYF; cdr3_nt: TGTGCCAGCTCGGACATAACAAGCACAGATACGCAGTATTTT
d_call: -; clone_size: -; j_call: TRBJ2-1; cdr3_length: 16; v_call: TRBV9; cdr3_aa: CASSVGELALKPEQFF; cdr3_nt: TGTGCCAGCAGCGTAGGAGAGTTAGCATTAAAACCTGAGCAGTTCTTC
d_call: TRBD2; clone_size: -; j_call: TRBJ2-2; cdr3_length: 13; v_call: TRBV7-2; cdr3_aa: CASSPGLAGELFF; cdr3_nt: TGTGCCAGCAGCCCTGGACTAGCCGGGGAGCTGTTTTTT
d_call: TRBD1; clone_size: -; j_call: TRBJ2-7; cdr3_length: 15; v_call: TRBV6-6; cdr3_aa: CASSYPGTGSREQYF; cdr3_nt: TGTGCCAGCAGTTATCCCGGGACAGGGTCCCGCGAGCAGTACTTC
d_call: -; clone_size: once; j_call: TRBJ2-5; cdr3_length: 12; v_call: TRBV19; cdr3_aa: CASRTAPGTQYF; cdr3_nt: TGTGCCAGTAGGACAGCTCCCGGGACCCAGTACTTC
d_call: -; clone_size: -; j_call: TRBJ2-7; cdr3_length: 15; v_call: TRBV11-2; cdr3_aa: CASTAAGGLTYEQYF; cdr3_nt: TGTGCCAGCACTGCCGCAGGGGGGCTTACTTACGAGCAGTACTTC
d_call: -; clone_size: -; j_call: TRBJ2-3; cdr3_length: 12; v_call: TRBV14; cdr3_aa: CASRRGTDTQYF; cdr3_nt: TGTGCCAGCAGGCGGGGTACAGATACGCAGTATTTT
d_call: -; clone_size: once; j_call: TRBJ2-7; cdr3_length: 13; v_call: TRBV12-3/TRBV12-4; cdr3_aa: CASSLAGLGEQYF; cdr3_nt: TGTGCCAGCAGTTTAGCGGGACTCGGCGAGCAGTACTTC
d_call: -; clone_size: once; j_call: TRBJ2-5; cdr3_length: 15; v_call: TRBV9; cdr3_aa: CASSVAGLHQETQYF; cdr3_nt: TGTGCCAGCAGCGTAGCCGGACTGCACCAAGAGACCCAGTACTTC
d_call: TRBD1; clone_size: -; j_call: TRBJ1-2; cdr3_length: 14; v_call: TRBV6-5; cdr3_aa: CASSNGQGFDGYTF; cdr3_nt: TGTGCCAGCAGTAACGGACAGGGGTTCGATGGCTACACCTTC
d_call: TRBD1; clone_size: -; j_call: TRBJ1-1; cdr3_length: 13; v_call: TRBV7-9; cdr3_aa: CASSFGTGTEAFF; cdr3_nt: TGTGCCAGCAGCTTTGGGACAGGGACTGAAGCTTTCTTT
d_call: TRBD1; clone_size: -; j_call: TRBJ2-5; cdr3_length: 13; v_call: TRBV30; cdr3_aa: CASGQGTGLAQYF; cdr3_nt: TGTGCCTCAGGACAGGGAACCGGGTTGGCCCAGTACTTC
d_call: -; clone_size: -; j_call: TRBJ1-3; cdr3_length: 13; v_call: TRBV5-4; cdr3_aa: CASSLVGGNTIYF; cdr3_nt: TGTGCCAGCAGCTTGGTTGGCGGAAACACCATATATTTT
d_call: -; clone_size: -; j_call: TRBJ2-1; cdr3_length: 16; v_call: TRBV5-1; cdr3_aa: CASSSGGGSSYNEQFF; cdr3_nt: TGCGCCAGCAGCTCGGGGGGCGGAAGCTCCTACAATGAGCAGTTCTTC
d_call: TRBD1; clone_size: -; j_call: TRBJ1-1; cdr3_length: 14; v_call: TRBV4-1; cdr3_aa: CASSQRQGHAEAFF; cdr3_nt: TGCGCCAGCAGCCAACGACAGGGGCATGCTGAAGCTTTCTTT
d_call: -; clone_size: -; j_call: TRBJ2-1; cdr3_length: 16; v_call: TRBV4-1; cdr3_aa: CASSQEGGWGLNEQFF; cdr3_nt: TGCGCCAGCAGCCAAGAGGGGGGATGGGGCCTTAATGAGCAGTTCTTC
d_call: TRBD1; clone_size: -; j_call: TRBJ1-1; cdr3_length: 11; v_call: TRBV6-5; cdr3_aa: CASNRGTEAFF; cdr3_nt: TGTGCCAGTAACAGGGGGACTGAAGCTTTCTTT
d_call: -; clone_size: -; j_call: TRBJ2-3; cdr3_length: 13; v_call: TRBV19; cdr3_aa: CASSTNLIETQYF; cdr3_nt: TGTGCCAGTAGTACGAACTTGATTGAAACGCAGTATTTT
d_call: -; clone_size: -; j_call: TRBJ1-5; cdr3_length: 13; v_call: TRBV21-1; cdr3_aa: CASSKGPIMPQHF; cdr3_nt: TGTGCCAGCAGCAAAGGGCCAATCATGCCCCAGCATTTT
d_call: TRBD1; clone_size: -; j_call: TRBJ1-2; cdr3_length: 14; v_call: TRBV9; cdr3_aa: CASSADGQGLRKTF; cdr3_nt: TGTGCCAGCAGCGCCGACGGACAGGGGCTCCGGAAAACCTTC